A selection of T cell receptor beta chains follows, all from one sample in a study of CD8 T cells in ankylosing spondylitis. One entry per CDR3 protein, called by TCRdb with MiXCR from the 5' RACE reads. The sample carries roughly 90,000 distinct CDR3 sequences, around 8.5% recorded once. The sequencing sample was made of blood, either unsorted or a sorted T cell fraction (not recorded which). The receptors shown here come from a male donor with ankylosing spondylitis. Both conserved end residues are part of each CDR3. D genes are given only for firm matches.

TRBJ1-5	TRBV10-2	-	CASSESAGSNQPQHF
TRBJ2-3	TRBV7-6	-	CASSLADWGLANTDTQYF
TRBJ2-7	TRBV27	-	CASSFSTGALDYEQYF
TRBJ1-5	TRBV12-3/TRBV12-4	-	CASSLSRLNQPQHF
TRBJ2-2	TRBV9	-	CASSAGTPESGELFF
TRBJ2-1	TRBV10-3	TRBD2	CATSGGGAFDEQFF
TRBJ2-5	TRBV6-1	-	CASMSRENPQETQYF
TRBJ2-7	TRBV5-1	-	CASRSYGRDYEQYF
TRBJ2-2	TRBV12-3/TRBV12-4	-	CASSSPGWTNTGELFF
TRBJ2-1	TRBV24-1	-	CATSDMAEEQFF
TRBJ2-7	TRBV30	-	CAWNTGTYSYEQYF
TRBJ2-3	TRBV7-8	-	CASSYTGMTDTQYF
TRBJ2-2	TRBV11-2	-	CASSLLGTGELFF
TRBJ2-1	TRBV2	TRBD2	CASSTGTSGRARNEQFF
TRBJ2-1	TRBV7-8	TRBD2	CASSLLPSGYNEQFF
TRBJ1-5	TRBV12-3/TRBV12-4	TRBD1	CASSLGQPSSNPQHF
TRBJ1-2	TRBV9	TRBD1	CASSLAGTGSNYGYTF
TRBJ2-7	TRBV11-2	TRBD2	CASSLVVTSDGVYEQYF
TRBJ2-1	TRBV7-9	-	CASSLDSGPYNEQFF
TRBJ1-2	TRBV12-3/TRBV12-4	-	CASTPQGFYGYTF
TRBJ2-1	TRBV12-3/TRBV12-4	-	CASSSARTPDEQFF
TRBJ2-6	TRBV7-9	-	CASSLSSGANVLTF